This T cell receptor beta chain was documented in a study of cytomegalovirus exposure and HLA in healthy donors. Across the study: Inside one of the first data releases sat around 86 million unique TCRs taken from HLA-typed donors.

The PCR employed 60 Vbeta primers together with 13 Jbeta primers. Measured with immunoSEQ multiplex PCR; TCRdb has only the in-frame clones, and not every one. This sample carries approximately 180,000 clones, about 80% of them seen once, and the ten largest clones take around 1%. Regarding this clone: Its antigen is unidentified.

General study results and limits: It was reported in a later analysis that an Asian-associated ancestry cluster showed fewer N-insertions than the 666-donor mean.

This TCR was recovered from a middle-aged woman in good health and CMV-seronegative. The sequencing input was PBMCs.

In DNA form, the CDR3 reads TGTGCCAGCAGCGGCGAAGGGAGATTGGGGGGGCGCCACAGCTACACCTTC. The encoded protein is CASSGEGRLGGRHSYTF. The chain couples TRBV25-1 to TRBJ1-2; possible D gene TRBD1, 6 bases. Looked up from germline, CDR1 is MGHDK and CDR2 is SYGVNS. Trimming took 6 bases from V and 9 from J, leaving 29 bases between them. CDR3 length: 17 amino acids.